A single sample gave rise to the 29 T cell receptor beta chains below, sequenced in a study of T cell responses to AZD1222 COVID-19 vaccine (dated by TCRdb to 2020 to 2023). Library creation used the immunoSEQ multiplex PCR assay. What TCRdb holds here is the immuneACCESS table cut down to in-frame rearrangements. Part of the clones is not present; checked against another copy, under half of the missing clones reflect an unresolved V gene, and the others are unexplained. This sample comprises under 20,000 clones, 80% to 90% of them detected only once. Of the sample, approximately 22% falls within the top ten clones. Sample time point, as interpreted from the label and publication: about 28 days (+/-7) after the second vaccine dose. The specimen comprised peripheral blood, sampled 28 days after the second AZD1222 dose. Source of these receptors: an adult who received the AZD1222 COVID-19 vaccine.

V gene TRBV6-5 combines with J gene TRBJ2-7, with D unclear. CDR1 is MNHEY and CDR2 is SVGAGI in the germline V gene. The CDR3 has 15 amino acids. V was trimmed by 8 bases and J by 3 bases, leaving 20 bases between them. CDR3 residues: CASVALGRPVYEQYF. CDR3 nucleotide sequence: TGTGCCAGCGTTGCCCTTGGCCGTCCCGTCTACGAGCAGTACTTC.

The chain employs TRBV5-1 and TRBJ2-3, with D uncertain. CDR3 size: 15 residues. Germline CDR1 and CDR2: SGHRS and YFSETQ. Trimming took 0 bases from V and 0 from J, leaving 8 bases between them. CDR3 in DNA: TGCGCCAGCAGCTTGGGCGTTTCTAGCACAGATACGCAGTATTTT. Its protein is CASSLGVSSTDTQYF. Supplemented by reference TRBV5-1 and TRBJ2-3, the full variable domain reads KAGVTQTPRYLIKTRGQQVTLSCSPISGHRSVSWYQQTPGQGLQFLFEYFSETQRNKGNFPGRFSGRQFSNSRSEMNVSTLELGDSALYLCASSLGVSSTDTQYFGPGTRLTVL.

The rearrangement uses TRBV3-1 (or the pseudogene TRBV3-2) and TRBJ2-7; 7 nucleotides align to TRBD1. The junction had 6 bases not matched to a gene; V was cut back by 8 bases and J by 2 bases. Germline V gives CDR1 LGHDT, CDR2 YNNKEL (reference sequence). This CDR3 contains 13 residues. This CDR3 is CASEGAEPYEQYF. The CDR3 DNA reads TGTGCCAGCGAGGGGGCGGAACCCTACGAGCAGTACTTC.

This clone was found a few times. The genes are TRBV27 and TRBJ2-2; maybe TRBD2 (9 bases). The CDR3 consists of 19 residues. The V end lost 6 bases, the J end lost 4 bases, and 27 bases lay between the germline ends. CDR1 and CDR2 from the germline V gene are MNHEY and SMNVEV (reference sequence). The CDR3, as DNA: TGTGCCAGCAGCCAGACAGGGGTAGCTAGCGGGACTACCACCGGGGAGCTGTTTTTT. The encoded protein is CASSQTGVASGTTTGELFF.

This sequence joins TRBV4-3 and TRBJ1-2; the match to TRBD1 covers 9 bases. V lost 4 bases to trimming and J lost 5 bases; unmatched junction nucleotides: 5. CDR1 and CDR2 (germline): LGHNA, YSLEER. The CDR3 runs to 14 residues. The CDR3: CASSPDRGLYGYTF. CDR3 DNA: TGCGCCAGCAGCCCGGACAGGGGCCTTTATGGCTACACCTTC.

V is TRBV29-1 and J is TRBJ1-1; a weak D match, TRBD1 (5 bases). Between the trimmed V and J ends, which lost 0 bases and 10 bases, there was a span of 21 bases. This CDR3 region has 15 residues. The germline V gene has CDR1 SQVTM and CDR2 ANQGSEA. CDR3 DNA: TGCAGCGTTGAAGATCCGGGTGGGACCCCAACGGGAGCTTTCTTT. Residues: CSVEDPGGTPTGAFF.

This rearrangement joins TRBV5-5 to TRBJ1-2; 8 bases are a match to TRBD1. This CDR3 spans 12 amino acids. After removal of 4 bases from V and 8 bases from J, the junction contained 4 bases not matched to a gene. The germline V gene encodes CDR1 SGHKS and CDR2 YYEKEE (reference sequence). Here the CDR3 DNA reads TGTGCCAGCAGCCGTGACAGGGGCGGCTACACCTTC. Translated, it gives CASSRDRGGYTF.

The chain links TRBV7-9 to TRBJ1-1, with TRBD1 identical over 12 bases. The CDR3 has 16 residues. CDR1 is SEHNR and CDR2 is FQNEAQ in the germline V gene (reference sequence). Unmatched junction bases numbered 7, after V lost 2 bases and J lost 6 bases. The CDR3 nucleotides are TGTGCCAGCAGCTTACCCGGGACAGGGGGCAAGGCTGAAGCTTTCTTT. Its protein is CASSLPGTGGKAEAFF.

The chain carries TRBV29-1 and TRBJ2-7, with TRBD2 matching over 8 bases. The CDR3 has 15 amino acids. Losses at the gene ends were 5 bases for V and 3 bases for J; bases not matched to a gene: 12. Germline V gives CDR1 SQVTM, CDR2 ANQGSEA. CDR3 sequence (DNA): TGCAGCGTTATGTGGGGGGGAAGCGGGAGCTACGAGCAGTACTTC. The encoded protein is CSVMWGGSGSYEQYF.

The chain carries TRBV6-2 or TRBV6-3 and TRBJ2-3; no definite D call. V lost 0 bases and J 10 bases, leaving 11 bases between the germline ends. The germline gives CDR1 MNHEY, CDR2 SVGEGT. CDR3 length equals 13 residues. CDR3 residues: CASSYSIDRPQYF. The DNA for the CDR3 is TGTGCCAGCAGTTACTCGATCGATCGTCCGCAGTATTTT.

The chain is built from TRBV7-9 and TRBJ2-7; TRBD1 matches 9 bases. Germline V gene data show CDR1 as SEHNR and CDR2 as FQNEAQ (reference sequence). Unmatched junction bases numbered 10, after V lost 6 bases and J lost 4 bases. The CDR3 runs to 15 residues. The CDR3 DNA is TGTGCCAGCAGTCGAACCGGGACAGGGATTTACGAGCAGTACTTC. This sequence encodes CASSRTGTGIYEQYF.

As DNA, the CDR3 is TGTGCCAGTAGTAAACCCCCGACTAGCGGGAGGGCCACCGGGGAGCTGTTTTTT. Translated: CASSKPPTSGRATGELFF. This chain joins TRBV19 and TRBJ2-2, with 14 bases that match TRBD2. V shed 4 bases and J 4 bases; nucleotides not matched to a gene: 8. This CDR3 spans 18 amino acids. Germline lookup yields CDR1 LNHDA and CDR2 SQIVND (reference sequence). The variable domain in full, completed from reference TRBV19 and TRBJ2-2, reads DGGITQSPKYLFRKEGQNVTLSCEQNLNHDAMYWYRQDPGQGLRLIYYSQIVNDFQKGDIAEGYSVSREKKESFPLTVTSAQKNPTAFYLCASSKPPTSGRATGELFFGEGSRLTVL.

The rearrangement uses TRBV19 and TRBJ1-5; D ambiguous. This CDR3 has 16 residues. Germline CDR1 LNHDA, CDR2 SQIVND (reference sequence). V was clipped by 3 bases and J by 4 bases, with 16 bases between them. The CDR3 region is CASSITIGRRNQPQHF. The CDR3 DNA reads TGTGCCAGTAGTATCACCATAGGTCGGCGGAATCAGCCCCAGCATTTT. Variable domain in full (rest from reference TRBV19 and TRBJ1-5): DGGITQSPKYLFRKEGQNVTLSCEQNLNHDAMYWYRQDPGQGLRLIYYSQIVNDFQKGDIAEGYSVSREKKESFPLTVTSAQKNPTAFYLCASSITIGRRNQPQHFGDGTRLSIL.

This clone was picked up a small number of times. This chain joins TRBV7-2 and TRBJ1-6; 7 bases fit TRBD1. CDR1 is SGHTA and CDR2 is FQGNSA in the germline V gene. V lost 4 bases, J lost 10 bases, and 7 bases stayed unmatched. The CDR3 totals 14 residues. CDR3 nucleotides: TGTGCCAGCAGCTCTGACAGGGCTCGCTCACCCCTCCACTTT. This translates into CASSSDRARSPLHF.

A single count supports this clone. The chain uses TRBV5-6 and TRBJ2-3; D might be TRBD2 (6 bases). The CDR3 extends over 16 amino acids. Trimming took off 0 bases at V and 6 bases at J, with 17 bases between the two ends. The germline V gene encodes CDR1 SGHDT and CDR2 YYEEEE. The CDR3 here is CASSLGRGSKLDTQYF. The CDR3 region has the DNA TGTGCCAGCAGCTTGGGCCGGGGGAGTAAACTGGATACGCAGTATTTT.

The chain joins TRBV7-2 to TRBJ2-3, with D perhaps matching TRBD2 (6 bases). The germline V gene encodes CDR1 SGHTA and CDR2 FQGNSA. The CDR3 totals 17 residues. Trimming took off 2 bases at V and 4 bases at J, with 19 bases between the two ends. CDR3 in amino acids: CASSLSATSGYADTQYF. Written as DNA, the CDR3 is TGTGCCAGCAGCTTATCAGCGACTAGTGGGTACGCAGATACGCAGTATTTT.

The chain carries TRBV7-9 and TRBJ1-1, with D possibly matching TRBD1 (6 bases). Trimming left V 1 base short and J 2 bases short, with 11 bases between. The CDR3 totals 15 residues. Germline V gives CDR1 SEHNR, CDR2 FQNEAQ (reference sequence). CDR3 loop: CASSLDLDRNTEAFF. The CDR3 DNA reads as TGTGCCAGCAGCTTAGATTTGGACAGAAACACTGAAGCTTTCTTT.

This clone was picked up a small number of times. V usage is TRBV19 and J usage is TRBJ1-6; TRBD1 matches 7 bases. The CDR3 runs 17 residues. J was trimmed by 0 bases and V by 9 bases; bases with no gene match: 11. Looked up from germline, CDR1 is LNHDA and CDR2 is SQIVND (reference sequence). In DNA form, the CDR3 reads TGTGCCAGCTCCGGGACAGCTAAGAGCTCCTATAATTCACCCCTCCACTTT. It specifies CASSGTAKSSYNSPLHF.

The chain is built from TRBV7-9 and TRBJ2-7, with D unclear. Germline V gene data show CDR1 as SEHNR and CDR2 as FQNEAQ (reference sequence). The CDR3 runs to 17 residues. Deletions cut 1 base from V and 1 base from J, with 17 bases between. As DNA, the CDR3 is TGTGCCAGCAGCTTAGAATCGGCGAGTAGGCGGTCCTACGAGCAGTACTTC. Translating gives CASSLESASRRSYEQYF.

The chain has TRBV2 and TRBJ2-2; TRBD1 matches at 12 bases. The ends lost 11 bases at V and 7 bases at J; junction bases unmatched: 11. The CDR3 is 15 residues long. Per germline, CDR1 SNHLY and CDR2 FYNNEI. The CDR3 protein is CAGAGTGGDNGELFF. As DNA, the CDR3 is TGTGCCGGTGCCGGGACAGGGGGCGATAACGGGGAGCTGTTTTTT.

V gene TRBV6-1 combines with J gene TRBJ1-5, with D possibly matching TRBD1 (5 bases). Between the trimmed V and J ends, which lost 1 base and 15 bases, there was a span of 16 bases. The length of the CDR3 is 13 residues. Looked up from germline, CDR1 is MNHNS and CDR2 is SASEGT. DNA of the CDR3: TGTGCCAGCAGTGAAGGGAGACAGATCCGCTCGCATTTT. It specifies CASSEGRQIRSHF.

The rearrangement joins TRBV9 to TRBJ2-1; TRBD1 matches 8 bases. This CDR3 has 15 amino acids. V lost 0 bases, J lost 4 bases, and 3 bases stayed unmatched. CDR1 is SGDLS, CDR2 YYNGEE, per germline. For the CDR3, the DNA is TGTGCCAGCAGCGTAGAGACAGGGGAATACAATGAGCAGTTCTTC. Protein: CASSVETGEYNEQFF.

This rearrangement joins TRBV5-1 to TRBJ1-1; D is perhaps TRBD1 (5 bases). Germline values: CDR1 SGHRS, CDR2 YFSETQ. V was cut by 0 bases and J by 0 bases, with 9 bases left in between. This CDR3 region has 15 residues. The CDR3 protein is CASSLAWGMNTEAFF. CDR3 bases: TGCGCCAGCAGCTTGGCCTGGGGGATGAACACTGAAGCTTTCTTT.

This clone was counted once. The CDR3 is CASSQDNRAYEQYF. The CDR3 DNA reads TGTGCCAGCAGTCAGGACAATCGGGCCTACGAGCAGTACTTC. This chain uses TRBV27 with TRBJ2-7, with D perhaps matching TRBD1 (5 bases). The V gene lost 5 bases and the J gene lost 2 bases, with 13 bases spanning the gap. From germline, CDR1 is MNHEY and CDR2 SMNVEV (reference sequence). The CDR3 is 14 amino acids.

The chain is built from TRBV5-6 and TRBJ2-3; unclear D gene. The germline V and J ends were trimmed by 0 bases and 0 bases, with 5 bases remaining between them. CDR3 size: 14 residues. The germline V gene has CDR1 SGHDT and CDR2 YYEEEE. For the CDR3, the DNA is TGTGCCAGCAGCTTGGGCACTAGCACAGATACGCAGTATTTT. Translation gives CASSLGTSTDTQYF.

The V call is TRBV5-4, the J call TRBJ2-1; no clear D gene. CDR3 length: 14 residues. The germline V gene has CDR1 SGHNT and CDR2 YYREEE (reference sequence). Deletions cut 0 bases from V and 3 bases from J, with 7 bases between. The CDR3 DNA is TGTGCCAGCAGCTTGGATACCAGCTACAATGAGCAGTTCTTC. It specifies CASSLDTSYNEQFF. Full variable domain (rest looked up from reference TRBV5-4 and TRBJ2-1): ETGVTQSPTHLIKTRGQQVTLRCSSQSGHNTVSWYQQALGQGPQFIFQYYREEENGRGNFPPRFSGLQFPNYSSELNVNALELDDSALYLCASSLDTSYNEQFFGPGTRLTVL.

By proportion, this clone is large. V usage is TRBV4-1 and J usage is TRBJ2-2, with 10 bases fitting TRBD2. With 2 bases clipped from V and 5 bases from J, the junction kept 8 bases outside the gene matches. The CDR3 totals 17 residues. Germline V gives CDR1 MGHRA, CDR2 YSYEKL. CDR3 DNA sequence: TGCGCCAGCAGCCAATTCCCAGCGGGAGGGGGTACCGGGGAGCTGTTTTTT. Its translation: CASSQFPAGGGTGELFF.

The chain joins TRBV19 to TRBJ2-1; 9 bases match TRBD2. J lost 6 bases, V lost 6 bases, and 6 bases had no gene match. The CDR3 spans 14 residues. CDR1 is LNHDA, CDR2 SQIVND, per germline (reference sequence). CDR3 region: CASRREGHGNEQFF. The CDR3, as DNA: TGTGCCAGTAGGCGGGAGGGCCATGGCAATGAGCAGTTCTTC. Full variable domain (remainder filled in from reference TRBV19 and TRBJ2-1): DGGITQSPKYLFRKEGQNVTLSCEQNLNHDAMYWYRQDPGQGLRLIYYSQIVNDFQKGDIAEGYSVSREKKESFPLTVTSAQKNPTAFYLCASRREGHGNEQFFGPGTRLTVL.

The chain is built from TRBV7-3 and TRBJ2-2, with D maybe TRBD2 (5 bases). The germline V and J ends were trimmed by 1 base and 4 bases, with 16 bases remaining between them. There are 17 residues in the CDR3. Germline assignment: CDR1 SGHTA and CDR2 FQGTGA. Here the CDR3 reads CASSLRGEGESTGELFF. CDR3 DNA sequence: TGTGCCAGCAGCTTAAGGGGTGAGGGAGAGTCCACCGGGGAGCTGTTTTTT. Full variable domain (remainder filled in from reference TRBV7-3 and TRBJ2-2): GAGVSQTPSNKVTEKGKYVELRCDPISGHTALYWYRQSLGQGPEFLIYFQGTGAADDSGLPNDRFFAVRPEGSVSTLKIQRTERGDSAVYLCASSLRGEGESTGELFFGEGSRLTVL.